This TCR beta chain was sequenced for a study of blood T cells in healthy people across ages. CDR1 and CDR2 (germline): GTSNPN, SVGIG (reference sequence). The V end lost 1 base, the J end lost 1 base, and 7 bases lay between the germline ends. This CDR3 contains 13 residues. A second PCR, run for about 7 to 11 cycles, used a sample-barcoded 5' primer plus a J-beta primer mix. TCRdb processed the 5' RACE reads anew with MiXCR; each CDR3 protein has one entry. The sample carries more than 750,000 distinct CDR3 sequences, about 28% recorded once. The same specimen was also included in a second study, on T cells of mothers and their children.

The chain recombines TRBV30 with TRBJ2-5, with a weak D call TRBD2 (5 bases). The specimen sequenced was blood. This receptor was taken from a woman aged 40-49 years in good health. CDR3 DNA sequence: TGTGCCTGGAGTGCGGGGAGCCAAGAGACCCAGTACTTC. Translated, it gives CAWSAGSQETQYF.